This T cell receptor (beta chain) comes out of a study of shared clonotypes between healthy human individuals. The split of CD4+ cells yielded CD45RA+ naive and CD45RA-negative memory subsets. The CDR3 contains 17 residues. Trimming stripped 0 bases from V and 5 bases from J, with 17 bases between. Germline CDR1 SGDLS, CDR2 YYNGEE. Generated by immunoSEQ multiplex PCR, the TCRdb table keeps only in-frame clones and is missing some. The data hold approximately 2.5 million clones, with around nine tenths observed a single time. Whole-study results and caveats: Exclusively blood specimens were collected; tissue repertoires likely differ. Lower generation probabilities were found for non-shared clonotypes than for those shared by all four donors.

Turning to this clone: Its matching antigen is unknown.

Sample: naive CD4+ T cells sorted from blood. Subset reported: CD45RA+ positively selected. This receptor was obtained from a man aged 18 to 30 in good health. The chain combines TRBV9 with TRBJ2-2, with D perhaps matching TRBD2 (5 bases). CDR3 loop: CASSVALRELGTGELFF. The CDR3 region has the DNA TGTGCCAGCAGCGTAGCTTTAAGGGAGCTCGGAACCGGGGAGCTGTTTTTT.